Presented here are 16 T cell receptor beta chains from one specimen sequenced in a study of control samples from healthy donors and cancer patients. Libraries were prepared by immunoSEQ multiplex PCR; TCRdb keeps only in-frame clonotypes and omits some of them. The data hold about 34,000 clones, with approximately 90% observed a single time. The specimen sequenced was PBMCs. Receptor source: a woman aged 40 to 50 with lung cancer.

V and J are TRBV3-1 (or the pseudogene TRBV3-2) and TRBJ2-3; 9 positions match TRBD2. Trimming removed 0 bases from V and 4 bases from J; junction bases left unmatched: 8. CDR1 and CDR2 from the germline V gene are LGHDT and YNNKEL (reference sequence). CDR3 length equals 17 residues. This CDR3 is CASSQDSRRGGADTQYF. The CDR3 region has the DNA TGTGCCAGCAGCCAAGATTCCCGGCGGGGGGGCGCAGATACGCAGTATTTT.

This clone was picked up one time. The CDR3 spells CASSVSPQGSAGNTIYF. CDR3 DNA sequence: TGTGCCAGCAGCGTATCCCCCCAGGGGTCGGCTGGAAACACCATATATTTT. This chain joins TRBV9 and TRBJ1-3, with D maybe TRBD1 (6 bases). This CDR3 comprises 17 residues. Germline V gene sequence: CDR1 SGDLS, CDR2 YYNGEE. V lost 1 base and J lost 2, with 16 bases in between.

This clone was seen a single time. Other DNA sequences from this sample encode an identical CDR3 as well. DNA for the CDR3: TGTGCCAGCAGCGTAGCGGGTTCTGGAAACACCATATATTTT. It is translated as CASSVAGSGNTIYF. The V and J genes are TRBV9 and TRBJ1-3; unclear D gene. Per the germline V gene, CDR1 is SGDLS and CDR2 is YYNGEE. There are 14 residues in the CDR3. V was shortened by 0 bases and J by 1 base, with 5 bases between the two germline ends.

This clone has just a few counts. This sequence joins TRBV11-3 and TRBJ1-2; D is possibly TRBD1 (6 bases). Germline values: CDR1 SGHNT, CDR2 YENEEA. The CDR3 totals 16 residues. V lost 5 bases, J lost 4 bases, and 20 bases lay in between. CDR3: CASSDHGGPTSYGYTF. For the CDR3, the DNA is TGTGCCAGCAGCGACCACGGGGGGCCTACGTCCTATGGCTACACCTTC.

J is TRBJ1-1 and V is TRBV5-4, with D possibly being TRBD1 (6 bases). This CDR3 is built from 14 residues. The germline gives CDR1 SGHNT, CDR2 YYREEE (reference sequence). V shed 3 bases and J shed 5 bases, with 14 bases lying between them. The DNA for the CDR3 is TGTGCCAGCAGCTGGTTGGAGGGGGGGACTGAAGCTTTCTTT. Translated: CASSWLEGGTEAFF.

The V gene is TRBV27, the J gene TRBJ2-1; D might be TRBD1 (6 bases). CDR3 length equals 16 residues. Germline-derived CDR1 and CDR2 are MNHEY and SMNVEV (reference sequence). The V end lost 2 bases, the J end lost 4 bases, and 15 bases lay between the germline ends. CDR3 coding DNA: TGTGCCAGCAGTTTACTCGTGGGGGCCATTTACAATGAGCAGTTCTTC. Amino acids: CASSLLVGAIYNEQFF.

V is TRBV7-7 and J is TRBJ2-3; weak D call: TRBD2 (6 bases). Germline CDR1 is SSHAT and CDR2 is FNYEAQ (reference sequence). V lost 5 bases to trimming and J lost 0 bases, with 12 bases between them. The CDR3 covers 15 residues. The CDR3 DNA sequence: TGTGCCAGCAGCCCAAGGGACTGGAGCACAGATACGCAGTATTTT. Its protein product is CASSPRDWSTDTQYF.

For this clone: Other DNA sequences in the sample encode the same CDR3. The chain couples TRBV20-1 to TRBJ1-1, with unresolved D. CDR3 size: 11 residues. Germline V gene sequence: CDR1 DFQATT, CDR2 SNEGSKA (reference sequence). V was shortened by 2 bases and J by 5 bases, with 6 bases between the two germline ends. CDR3 DNA sequence: TGCAGTGCTAGAAGCGGGACTGAAGCTTTCTTT. This codes for CSARSGTEAFF.

CDR3 nucleotide sequence: TGTGCCACCAGTGATGACCGAACCCCCAATCAGCCCCAGCATTTT. Amino acids: CATSDDRTPNQPQHF. The chain recombines TRBV24-1 with TRBJ1-5; D remains unclear. The germline V gene has CDR1 KGHDR and CDR2 SFDVKD. Trimming took off 3 bases at V and 3 bases at J, with 11 bases between the two ends. The CDR3 contains 15 residues.

This clone is medium-sized (0.01 to 0.1%) within its sample. The J gene is TRBJ1-2, the V gene TRBV29-1; the D is unclear. The CDR3 runs 14 residues. CDR1 and CDR2 (germline): SQVTM, ANQGSEA. The V end lost 4 bases, the J end lost 6 bases, and 18 bases lay between the germline ends. CDR3 DNA: TGCAGCGTTGTGGTGGGAGCCATGCGAGATGGCTACACCTTC. Its translation is CSVVVGAMRDGYTF.

V usage is TRBV5-4 and J usage is TRBJ2-3, with 9 bases fitting TRBD2. Trimming at V came to 4 bases and at J to 5 bases, leaving 11 bases not matched to a gene. The germline V gene has CDR1 SGHNT and CDR2 YYREEE (reference sequence). The CDR3 covers 16 residues. In DNA form, the CDR3 reads TGTGCCAGCAGCCCCGCGGGAGGGGGTGAGGGAGATACGCAGTATTTT. Translating it yields CASSPAGGGEGDTQYF. The whole variable domain, remainder taken from reference TRBV5-4 and TRBJ2-3, is ETGVTQSPTHLIKTRGQQVTLRCSSQSGHNTVSWYQQALGQGPQFIFQYYREEENGRGNFPPRFSGLQFPNYSSELNVNALELDDSALYLCASSPAGGGEGDTQYFGPGTRLTVL.

V and J are TRBV28 and TRBJ2-3, with D unclear. Between the trimmed V and J ends, which lost 2 bases and 6 bases, there was a span of 3 bases. The CDR3 covers 11 residues. Germline CDR1 and CDR2: MDHEN and SYDVKM. The DNA of the CDR3 is TGTGCCAGCAGTTTAGGGGATACGCAGTATTTT. Protein: CASSLGDTQYF.

The rearrangement links TRBV28 to TRBJ1-5; a possible D gene is TRBD1 (6 bases). Trimming stripped 8 bases from V and 2 bases from J, with 16 bases between. There are 15 residues in the CDR3. Germline V gene lookup returns CDR1 MDHEN and CDR2 SYDVKM. The CDR3 DNA follows: TGTGCCAGCGGGACACCTTTCTTGGGCAATCAGCCCCAGCATTTT. It codes for CASGTPFLGNQPQHF.

The chain links TRBV11-3 to TRBJ2-5; 9 nucleotides line up with TRBD1. This CDR3 is built from 14 residues. Unmatched junction bases numbered 7, after V lost 6 bases and J lost 5 bases. CDR1 is SGHNT, CDR2 YENEEA, per germline. Here the CDR3 reads CASSTDRGSETQYF. In DNA, the CDR3 is TGTGCCAGCAGTACCGACAGGGGGTCGGAGACCCAGTACTTC. Full variable domain (rest looked up from reference TRBV11-3 and TRBJ2-5): EAGVVQSPRYKIIEKKQPVAFWCNPISGHNTLYWYLQNLGQGPELLIRYENEEAVDDSQLPKDRFSAERLKGVDSTLKIQPAELGDSAVYLCASSTDRGSETQYFGPGTRLLVL.

The gene calls are TRBV9 and TRBJ1-1, with D possibly TRBD1 on 6 matching bases. The V gene's germline CDR1 is SGDLS and CDR2 YYNGEE. The length of the CDR3 is 15 residues. V gave up 0 bases and J gave up 1 base, with 10 bases separating them. DNA of the CDR3: TGTGCCAGCAGCGTAGGCGGGACACCGAACACTGAAGCTTTCTTT. Translation: CASSVGGTPNTEAFF.

This clone appeared a single time. The genes are TRBV11-2 and TRBJ2-3; tentatively, D is TRBD2 (5 bases). CDR3 length equals 15 residues. The V gene's germline CDR1 is SGHAT and CDR2 FQNNGV. The germline V and J ends were trimmed by 4 bases and 0 bases, with 11 bases remaining between them. The CDR3 nucleotides are TGTGCCAGCAGCTGGTCTGGGAGTAGCACAGATACGCAGTATTTT. It is translated as CASSWSGSSTDTQYF.